Each of the 16 T cell receptor beta chains below was sequenced from the same sample in a study of T cell responses to AZD1222 COVID-19 vaccine. Clones were read by immunoSEQ multiplex PCR, and TCRdb kept only the in-frame ones, dropping some. The sample has 140,000 to 150,000 clones; roughly 88% are singletons. The sample consisted of peripheral blood, taken on day 0 of AZD1222 vaccination. All receptors derive from an adult in good health.

The V gene is TRBV7-8, the J gene TRBJ2-7, with a possible D match to TRBD2 (5 bases). The germline V gene has CDR1 SGHVS and CDR2 FQNEAQ. There are 17 residues in the CDR3. Trimming pared 1 base from V and 1 base from J, leaving 17 bases between. CDR3 DNA sequence: TGTGCCAGCAGCTTAGGGGAGACTTGGGGTCCTTCCTACGAGCAGTACTTC. It codes for CASSLGETWGPSYEQYF.

In DNA form, the CDR3 reads TGTGCCAGCAGTGAGGTAGGGGTTGGTGAAAAACTGTTTTTT. Amino acid sequence: CASSEVGVGEKLFF. The gene calls are TRBV2 and TRBJ1-4, with D possibly matching TRBD1 (5 bases). CDR3 length equals 14 residues. CDR1 and CDR2 (germline): SNHLY, FYNNEI. The V end lost 3 bases, the J end lost 7 bases, and 12 bases lay between the germline ends.

The genes are TRBV12-3 or TRBV12-4 and TRBJ2-5, with D unresolved. Trimming cost V 4 bases and J 4 bases, with 7 bases left between them. The CDR3 runs 12 residues. The CDR3 loop is CASSSSTETQYF. For the CDR3, the DNA is TGTGCCAGCAGTTCATCGACAGAGACCCAGTACTTC.

The chain recombines TRBV4-1 with TRBJ1-4; D not certain. The CDR3 extends over 15 amino acids. The V gene lost 4 bases and the J gene lost 2 bases, with 11 bases spanning the gap. Germline loops: CDR1 MGHRA, CDR2 YSYEKL. CDR3: CASSLAGGTNEKLFF. The CDR3 region has the DNA TGCGCCAGCAGCCTGGCTGGCGGGACTAATGAAAAACTGTTTTTT.

This clone was counted only a few times. The genes are TRBV11-2 and TRBJ1-4, with no clear D. The CDR3 runs 15 residues. Trimming took 0 bases from V and 4 from J, leaving 9 bases between them. From germline, CDR1 is SGHAT and CDR2 FQNNGV. CDR3 coding DNA: TGTGCCAGCAGCTTAGAAGCGCGGGATAATGAAAAACTGTTTTTT. It specifies CASSLEARDNEKLFF.

The V call is TRBV11-2, the J call TRBJ2-5, with D possibly being TRBD1 or TRBD2 (6 bases each). The CDR3 covers 14 residues. The ends were cut back, 4 bases at V and 5 bases at J, with 14 bases in the middle. Germline V gives CDR1 SGHAT, CDR2 FQNNGV. The CDR3 sequence is CASSSTQGRETQYF. In DNA, the CDR3 is TGTGCCAGCAGCTCAACGCAGGGGAGGGAGACCCAGTACTTC.

The gene calls are TRBV7-9 and TRBJ2-5, with TRBD2 identical over 14 bases. After removal of 5 bases from V and 3 bases from J, the junction contained 8 bases not matched to a gene. The CDR3 loop spans 17 amino acids. CDR1 is SEHNR and CDR2 is FQNEAQ in the germline V gene (reference sequence). The CDR3 DNA reads TGTGCCAGCAGCCCCAGGACTAGCGGGGGGTCAGAAGAGACCCAGTACTTC. The encoded protein is CASSPRTSGGSEETQYF.

This clone was detected only once. The V and J genes are TRBV28 and TRBJ1-4; a possible D gene is TRBD1 (5 bases). The length of the CDR3 is 13 residues. Germline-derived CDR1 and CDR2 are MDHEN and SYDVKM. Trimming shortened V by 6 bases and J by 8 bases, and 13 bases separated the two germline ends. In DNA form, the CDR3 reads TGTGCCAGCAGGGGACTGGATGGCGAAAAACTGTTTTTT. The encoded protein is CASRGLDGEKLFF.

J is TRBJ1-2 and V is TRBV10-3, with a tentative D call TRBD1 (5 bases). Germline V CDR1 and CDR2: ENHRY, SYGVKD. Trimming shortened V by 7 bases and J by 3 bases, and 15 bases separated the two germline ends. The CDR3 contains 14 residues. The CDR3 loop reads CAITPDRTDYGYTF. Written as DNA, the CDR3 is TGTGCCATCACCCCCGACAGAACGGACTATGGCTACACCTTC.

The chain links TRBV6-6 to TRBJ2-1; D tentatively fits TRBD1 or TRBD2 (5 bases each). Germline lookup yields CDR1 MNHNY and CDR2 SVGAGI (reference sequence). The V end was cut by 5 bases, the J end by 8 bases, with 19 bases between. CDR3 size: 15 residues. The CDR3 coding sequence is TGTGCCAGCAGTCTAAAGGGGAGCCTATGGGATGAGCAGTTCTTC. Its protein is CASSLKGSLWDEQFF.

V is TRBV7-9 and J is TRBJ1-4; 9 bases map to TRBD1. Germline V CDR1 and CDR2: SEHNR, FQNEAQ (reference sequence). The V segment lost 4 bases and the J segment 6 bases; nucleotides outside the gene matches: 3. CDR3 length: 14 amino acids. The DNA for the CDR3 is TGTGCCAGCAGCTCGACAGGGGGTGATGAAAAACTGTTTTTT. Amino acids: CASSSTGGDEKLFF.

The V and J genes are TRBV29-1 and TRBJ2-3, with TRBD1 as a possible D gene (5 bases). The CDR3 has 10 residues. V gave up 4 bases and J gave up 14 bases, with 13 bases separating them. Germline CDR1 and CDR2: SQVTM and ANQGSEA. CDR3 loop: CSVGGQGRYF. DNA for the CDR3: TGCAGCGTTGGTGGGCAGGGTCGGTATTTT.

The CDR3 is CASSQRAGLTNEKLFF. CDR3 sequence (DNA): TGTGCCAGCAGCCAAAGGGCCGGCCTCACTAATGAAAAACTGTTTTTT. The J gene is TRBJ1-4, the V gene TRBV11-2; D is unclear. Germline-derived CDR1 and CDR2 are SGHAT and FQNNGV. There are 16 residues in the CDR3. The V end was cut by 5 bases, the J end by 2 bases, with 15 bases between. Together with reference TRBV11-2 and TRBJ1-4, the CDR3 gives the full variable domain: EAGVAQSPRYKIIEKRQSVAFWCNPISGHATLYWYQQILGQGPKLLIQFQNNGVVDDSQLPKDRFSAERLKGVDSTLKIQPAKLEDSAVYLCASSQRAGLTNEKLFFGSGTQLSVL.

The CDR3 here is CASSSVGRTGELFF. The CDR3 DNA reads TGTGCCAGCAGTTCTGTGGGACGGACCGGGGAGCTGTTTTTT. This chain connects TRBV6-5 to TRBJ2-2; D may match TRBD1 or TRBD2 (5 bases each). The V gene's germline CDR1 is MNHEY and CDR2 SVGAGI. The V and J ends lost 4 bases and 5 bases respectively, with 11 bases between them. The CDR3 is 14 residues long.

In its sample, this clone was seen once. The chain has TRBV5-4 and TRBJ1-2, with D perhaps TRBD1 (6 bases). Germline V gene lookup returns CDR1 SGHNT and CDR2 YYREEE (reference sequence). V was cut by 0 bases and J by 6 bases, with 9 bases left in between. The CDR3 runs to 13 residues. The CDR3 nucleotides are TGTGCCAGCAGCTTGGCGGCAGGGGATGGCTACACCTTC. It specifies CASSLAAGDGYTF.

For this clone: Additional DNA sequences in this sample encode the identical CDR3. This rearrangement joins TRBV7-2 to TRBJ2-1; D possibly corresponds to TRBD2 (7 bases). This CDR3 has 15 amino acids. Germline V gene data show CDR1 as SGHTA and CDR2 as FQGNSA. V was cut by 1 base and J by 4 bases, with 11 bases left in between. This CDR3 is CASSLDRGGYNEQFF. The CDR3 coding sequence is TGTGCCAGCAGCTTAGATAGGGGGGGTTACAATGAGCAGTTCTTC.